These 14 T cell receptor beta chains came from one sample sequenced in a study of blood T cell repertoires in COVID-19. Assay used: immunoSEQ multiplex PCR; TCRdb lists only in-frame clones, some missing. Of under 90,000 clones in the sample, nearly 90% were seen once. Sequenced: peripheral blood. The receptors were sampled from a woman in her 50s with COVID-19, enrolled during active disease.

The chain uses TRBV9 and TRBJ2-1, with a weak D call TRBD2 (7 bases). V gave up 3 bases and J gave up 5 bases, with 18 bases separating them. This CDR3 spans 16 amino acids. The germline V gene encodes CDR1 SGDLS and CDR2 YYNGEE. The CDR3 loop is CASSARGASVHNEQFF. The DNA of the CDR3 is TGTGCCAGCAGCGCCCGGGGGGCTAGCGTACACAATGAGCAGTTCTTC.

The rearrangement links TRBV5-6 to TRBJ1-6, with D unresolved. The germline V and J ends were trimmed by 4 bases and 9 bases, with 14 bases remaining between them. The CDR3 length is 14 residues. Looked up from germline, CDR1 is SGHDT and CDR2 is YYEEEE. In nucleotides, the CDR3 is TGTGCCAGCAGCCTGGTGGATGCGGGTTCACCCCTCCACTTT. Its translation is CASSLVDAGSPLHF.

The gene calls are TRBV28 and TRBJ1-5; D possibly corresponds to TRBD1 (5 bases). The CDR3 spans 12 residues. Germline values: CDR1 MDHEN, CDR2 SYDVKM. Trimming removed 10 bases from V and 3 bases from J, with 10 bases in between. The CDR3 reads CAIQTDNQPQHF. As DNA, the CDR3 is TGTGCCATCCAGACAGACAATCAGCCCCAGCATTTT.

This chain links TRBV3-1 (or the pseudogene TRBV3-2) with TRBJ2-3; 13 bases are a match to TRBD2. This CDR3 comprises 17 residues. The ends lost 4 bases at V and 8 bases at J; junction bases unmatched: 12. Germline V CDR1 and CDR2: LGHDT, YNNKEL (reference sequence). The CDR3 DNA is TGTGCCAGCAGCCCCCTAGGACTAGCGGGAGATGAAGCTACGCAGTATTTT. It yields the protein CASSPLGLAGDEATQYF.

The chain employs TRBV3-1 (or the pseudogene TRBV3-2) and TRBJ2-5, with D hard to call. Trimming pared 2 bases from V and 7 bases from J, leaving 8 bases between. The CDR3 runs to 12 residues. Germline CDR1 is LGHDT and CDR2 is YNNKEL (reference sequence). CDR3 nucleotides: TGTGCCAGCAGCCAACCTCCCGGGACCCAGTACTTC. It yields the protein CASSQPPGTQYF.

The V and J genes are TRBV6-6 and TRBJ2-1, with 7 positions matching TRBD2. Trimming removed 5 bases from V and 15 bases from J; junction bases left unmatched: 16. From germline, CDR1 is MNHNY and CDR2 SVGAGI (reference sequence). The CDR3 length is 14 residues. In DNA, the CDR3 is TGTGCCAGCAGTGGATCCCGGGACTATCCGGGGAGGTTCTTC. Amino acids: CASSGSRDYPGRFF.

The count of this clone is one. The V gene is TRBV15, the J gene TRBJ2-3, with TRBD2 matching 10 bases. Germline V CDR1 and CDR2: LNHNV, YYDKDF (reference sequence). This CDR3 is built from 15 residues. The junction had 4 bases not matched to a gene; V was cut back by 0 bases and J by 7 bases. CDR3 sequence (DNA): TGTGCCACCAGCAGAGAAGCGGGAGGGCTGAATACGCAGTATTTT. It is translated as CATSREAGGLNTQYF.

Concerning this clone itself: The same CDR3 is also encoded by other DNA sequences in this sample. This chain uses TRBV7-3 with TRBJ2-3; D is perhaps TRBD2 (5 bases). This CDR3 is built from 13 residues. Trimming shortened V by 1 base and J by 7 bases, and 9 bases separated the two germline ends. Germline V lookup: CDR1 SGHTA, CDR2 FQGTGA. DNA of the CDR3: TGTGCCAGCAGCTTAAGTCGGGGAAATACGCAGTATTTT. Translated, it gives CASSLSRGNTQYF.

J is TRBJ2-1 and V is TRBV2; 16 bases fit TRBD2. V lost 10 bases and J lost 10; bases outside the gene matches: 7. From germline, CDR1 is SNHLY and CDR2 FYNNEI. The CDR3 loop spans 14 amino acids. This CDR3 is CAITGTSGRVEQFF. The DNA for the CDR3 is TGTGCCATAACCGGGACTAGCGGGAGGGTAGAGCAGTTCTTC.

The V call is TRBV28, the J call TRBJ2-6, with D maybe TRBD2 (5 bases). The CDR3 totals 14 residues. CDR1 MDHEN and CDR2 SYDVKM come from the germline V gene. V was clipped by 8 bases and J by 2 bases, with 10 bases between them. CDR3 sequence reads: CASLREPGANVLTF. Written as DNA, the CDR3 is TGTGCCAGCCTCCGGGAACCTGGGGCCAACGTCCTGACTTTC. Full variable domain (missing parts from reference TRBV28 and TRBJ2-6): DVKVTQSSRYLVKRTGEKVFLECVQDMDHENMFWYRQDPGLGLRLIYFSYDVKMKEKGDIPEGYSVSREKKERFSLILESASTNQTSMYLCASLREPGANVLTFGAGSRLTVL.

The chain employs TRBV7-2 and TRBJ2-1; TRBD2 agrees at 8 bases. V shed 2 bases, J shed 12 bases, and the junction held 3 bases outside the gene matches. The germline CDR1 and CDR2 sequences are SGHTA and FQGNSA. CDR3 length: 12 amino acids. CDR3 nucleotide sequence: TGTGCCAGCAGCTTATCTGCGGGAGGGCAGTTCTTC. Translated: CASSLSAGGQFF.

The chain is built from TRBV6-2 or TRBV6-3 and TRBJ2-2, with a possible D match to TRBD1 (5 bases). Germline lookup yields CDR1 MNHEY and CDR2 SVGEGT. V lost 4 bases to trimming and J lost 0 bases, with 9 bases between them. CDR3 length equals 15 residues. The CDR3 sequence: CASSWGGSNTGELFF. The CDR3 coding sequence is TGTGCCAGCAGTTGGGGCGGATCGAACACCGGGGAGCTGTTTTTT.

The chain carries TRBV7-9 and TRBJ1-5, with a weak D call TRBD1 (5 bases). Trimming left V 1 base short and J 7 bases short, with 17 bases between. The CDR3 runs to 16 residues. Germline CDR1 SEHNR, CDR2 FQNEAQ (reference sequence). As DNA, the CDR3 is TGTGCCAGCAGCTTAGGCGGGACGGCGGGATTGCAGCCCCAGCATTTT. Protein product: CASSLGGTAGLQPQHF. Complete variable domain (other parts from reference TRBV7-9 and TRBJ1-5): DTGVSQNPRHKITKRGQNVTFRCDPISEHNRLYWYRQTLGQGPEFLTYFQNEAQLEKSRLLSDRFSAERPKGSFSTLEIQRTEQGDSAMYLCASSLGGTAGLQPQHFGDGTRLSIL.

The V call is TRBV29-1, the J call TRBJ2-7, with 8 bases identical to TRBD1. The V segment lost 4 bases and the J segment 6 bases; nucleotides outside the gene matches: 11. CDR1 is SQVTM and CDR2 is ANQGSEA in the germline V gene. The CDR3 is 14 residues long. In DNA, the CDR3 is TGCAGCGTTGGAGTTGGGCAGGGGGCTTCCGAGCAGTACTTC. Translation gives CSVGVGQGASEQYF.